This TCR beta chain was captured by sequencing in a study of spatial heterogeneity in lung cancer. About the research overall: Available follow-up PBMC samples were sequenced, at a median of approximately two years post-resection.

The germline gives CDR1 MDHEN, CDR2 SYDVKM. Unmatched junction bases numbered 9, after V lost 4 bases and J lost 0 bases. The CDR3 is 16 amino acids. This clonotype was seen ten or more times. Single TCR cDNA molecules each had their own unique molecular identifier. TCRdb recomputed calls from the 5' RACE reads with MiXCR, one row per CDR3 protein. The sample carries tens of thousands of distinct CDR3 sequences, less than 9.5% recorded once. The sample's time point: blood at routine non-recurrence follow-up after resection. Unsorted tumor, nontumor lung tissue or cryopreserved PBMC supplied the whole RNA.

The chain links TRBV28 to TRBJ2-7, with 7 bases lining up with TRBD2. The TCR sequence derives from a female donor with early-stage non-small cell lung cancer. The sample here was PBMCs, taken at follow-up. CDR3 DNA: TGTGCCAGCAGTTCCTCGGCAGCGGGGATCTCCTACGAGCAGTACTTC. It yields the protein CASSSSAAGISYEQYF.